The sequence of this T cell receptor (beta chain) was determined in a study of post-analysis software for immune sequencing data. For this clonotype: Its antigen is still unknown.

TCR beta libraries were prepared from cDNA with unique molecular identifiers. T cells numbering about 0.85 to 10 million gave rise to around 460,000 cDNA molecules. TCRdb used MiXCR to reprocess the PCR reads, holding one entry per CDR3 protein. The table has under 900,000 distinct CDR3 sequences, roughly 50% seen once. Overall study findings and caveats: Controls had significantly higher normalized Chao1 diversity than multiple sclerosis patients. With TRBV5-6, TRBV5-1 and TRBV20-1 included, 4 to 6 TRBV segments were more frequent in patients than in controls. Batch-mates among the samples co-clustered strongly by F measure.

Trimming left V 5 bases short and J 4 bases short, with 20 bases between. The CDR3 is 16 residues long. The sample comprised blood. The receptor's source is a girl aged 10-17 years with multiple sclerosis. The V call is TRBV12-3 or TRBV12-4, the J call TRBJ1-1; D call uncertain. CDR3 protein: CASSPGLYPPLTEAFF. The DNA of the CDR3 is TGTGCCAGCAGTCCAGGACTTTACCCACCCCTCACTGAAGCTTTCTTT.